In its sample, the clone carrying this TCR beta chain was seen many times. The sample belongs to a study of molecular identifiers for immune sequencing clone quantification. MiXCR was run by TCRdb on the PCR reads, yielding one entry per CDR3 protein. The sample shows about 640,000 distinct CDR3 sequences, just under 20% of them seen only once. The length of the CDR3 is 17 residues. V trimming: 3 bases; J trimming: 4 bases; junction bases outside the gene matches: 5. Germline V CDR1 and CDR2: SGDLS, YYNGEE. The chain employs TRBV9 and TRBJ2-6; 12 nucleotides line up with TRBD1. The TCR comes from a human donor in good health. Some libraries in this study had Jurkat cell RNA spiked in. Sample: naive CD8+ T cells from blood, with Jurkat cell RNA spiked in. Specified subset: FACS-sorted CD8+CD4-CCR7+CD45RA+ naive T cells. The CDR3 coding sequence is TGTGCCAGCAGCGAGGGACAGGGGGCGTTCGGGGCCAACGTCCTGACTTTC. Translated, it gives CASSEGQGAFGANVLTF.